These 4 T cell receptor beta chains came from one sample sequenced in a study of OX40 agonist ivuxolimab in advanced cancers. This table comes from immunoSEQ multiplex PCR, and its TCRdb copy is limited to in-frame clones, with some not included. This sample has tens of thousands of clones, with roughly 88% found just once. Sample: CD4+ or CD8+ T cells sorted from blood, taken in a trial of the OX40 agonist ivuxolimab. These receptor sequences come from an adult with an advanced solid tumor such as melanoma, head and neck, liver or kidney cancer.

V gene TRBV5-1 combines with J gene TRBJ1-4; tentatively, D is TRBD1 (5 bases). This CDR3 comprises 14 residues. Germline V lookup: CDR1 SGHRS, CDR2 YFSETQ. V dropped 4 bases and J dropped 8 bases, with 15 bases sitting between them. The CDR3 region has the DNA TGCGCCAGCAGCCCACAGGTAGGAGAAGAAAAACTGTTTTTT. Its translation: CASSPQVGEEKLFF.

The chain joins TRBV18 to TRBJ1-1; unclear D gene. Per germline, CDR1 KGHSH and CDR2 LQKENI. Trimming removed 3 bases from V and 7 bases from J, with 12 bases in between. The CDR3 covers 13 residues. CDR3 in DNA: TGTGCCAGCTCACCGTCTCGAAGCCTTGAAGCTTTCTTT. Amino acid sequence: CASSPSRSLEAFF.

The chain couples TRBV11-3 to TRBJ2-2, with D maybe TRBD1 (6 bases). CDR3 length: 18 residues. Germline V lookup: CDR1 SGHNT, CDR2 YENEEA. Trimming left V 1 base short and J 4 bases short, with 19 bases between. As DNA, the CDR3 is TGTGCCAGCAGCTTAGGACGTGCTCAGGGGAAAGGCACCGGGGAGCTGTTTTTT. Its protein product is CASSLGRAQGKGTGELFF.

The V gene is TRBV7-9, the J gene TRBJ2-3; 11 nucleotides agree with TRBD2. The CDR3 has 17 amino acids. The ends lost 5 bases at V and 4 bases at J; junction bases unmatched: 11. Germline CDR1 is SEHNR and CDR2 is FQNEAQ (reference sequence). CDR3 amino acids: CASSPRGSGGGPDTQYF. In DNA, the CDR3 is TGTGCCAGCAGCCCCCGGGGTAGCGGGGGGGGGCCAGATACGCAGTATTTT.